This TCR beta chain comes out of a study of T cell responses to AZD1222 COVID-19 vaccine. Profiling relied on immunoSEQ multiplex PCR, and the TCRdb table lists in-frame clones only, not all of them. The table shows about 94,000 clones, with approximately 88% occurring only once. Pooled together were second doses at about 4 or about 12 weeks. On this clone itself: Its matching antigen is unknown.

V was clipped by 5 bases and J by 4 bases, with 17 bases between them. Germline CDR1 is MNHEY and CDR2 is SMNVEV (reference sequence). This CDR3 region has 15 residues. Whole-study results and caveats: Repertoire sampling occurred only after the peak T cell response. Among those given AZD1222, only six were seropositive at baseline. Clonal diversity was possibly underestimated; the donors were predominantly white British and more often female.

The clonotype comes from an adult who received the AZD1222 COVID-19 vaccine. The chain combines TRBV27 with TRBJ1-2; TRBD1 might be the D (5 bases). Here the sequenced sample was peripheral blood, taken 28 days after the second AZD1222 dose. The CDR3 coding sequence is TGTGCCAGCAGTAGGGGAACGTCAGGGACCTATGGCTACACCTTC. This translates into CASSRGTSGTYGYTF.